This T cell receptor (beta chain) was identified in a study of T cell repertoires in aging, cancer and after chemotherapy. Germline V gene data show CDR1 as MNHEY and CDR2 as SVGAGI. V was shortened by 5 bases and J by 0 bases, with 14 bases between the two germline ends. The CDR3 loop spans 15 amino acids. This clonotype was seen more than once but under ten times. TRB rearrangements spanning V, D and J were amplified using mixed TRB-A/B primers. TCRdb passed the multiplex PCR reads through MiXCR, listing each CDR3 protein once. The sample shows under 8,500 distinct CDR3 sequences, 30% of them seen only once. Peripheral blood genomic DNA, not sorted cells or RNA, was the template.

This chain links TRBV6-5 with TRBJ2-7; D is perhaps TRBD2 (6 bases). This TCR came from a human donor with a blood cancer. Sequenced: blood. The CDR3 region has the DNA TGTGCCAGCAGTCTAGGGAACGGGGGCTCCTACGAGCAGTACTTC. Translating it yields CASSLGNGGSYEQYF.